Following are 32 T cell receptor beta chains from one sample sequenced in a study of T-cell reconstitution after alpha-beta-depleted transplantation in children. Unique molecular identifiers were built into the TCRbeta library. TCRdb re-analysed the PCR reads in MiXCR, keeping a single row per CDR3 protein. The data hold about 980,000 distinct CDR3 sequences, with roughly 29% observed a single time. The sample was PBMCs, mostly from graft donor cells, taken 360 days after TCRalphabeta/CD19-depleted stem cell transplant. These receptors all come from a boy under two years old who had a stem cell transplant for SCID, so the T cells may come from the graft donor.

This clonotype was seen only a few times. The chain joins TRBV9 to TRBJ2-4, with D perhaps TRBD1 (5 bases). The CDR3 has 13 amino acids. Germline V gene lookup returns CDR1 SGDLS and CDR2 YYNGEE. Trimming stripped 3 bases from V and 6 bases from J, with 10 bases between. CDR3 DNA: TGTGCCAGCAGCGCCCTCCAGGGAAACATTCAGTACTTC. It yields the protein CASSALQGNIQYF.

The chain recombines TRBV9 with TRBJ2-7; D uncertain. This CDR3 comprises 16 residues. Trimming pared 4 bases from V and 2 bases from J, leaving 19 bases between. Germline values: CDR1 SGDLS, CDR2 YYNGEE. Written as DNA, the CDR3 is TGTGCCAGCAGCCCCATCGCGTCAGGTGCCACCTACGAGCAGTACTTC. It specifies CASSPIASGATYEQYF.

The chain recombines TRBV6-1 with TRBJ1-1; 9 nucleotides match TRBD1. Germline-derived CDR1 and CDR2 are MNHNS and SASEGT. The CDR3 sequence is 14 residues long. The V segment lost 6 bases and the J segment 11 bases; nucleotides outside the gene matches: 13. CDR3 coding DNA: TGTGCCAGCAGATCCGGGACAGGGTCCTCTTGGGCTTTCTTT. Protein product: CASRSGTGSSWAFF.

This clonotype was detected only a few times. The chain uses TRBV13 and TRBJ1-1; D unclear. CDR1 PRHDT and CDR2 FYEKMQ come from the germline V gene (reference sequence). V was cut by 0 bases and J by 0 bases, with 14 bases left in between. This CDR3 has 17 amino acids. The CDR3 nucleotides read TGTGCCAGCAGCTTAGGCCCCTCTATCCTCATGAACACTGAAGCTTTCTTT. Translated: CASSLGPSILMNTEAFF. The full variable domain, its missing parts supplied by reference TRBV13 and TRBJ1-1, is AAGVIQSPRHLIKEKRETATLKCYPIPRHDTVYWYQQGPGQDPQFLISFYEKMQSDKGSIPDRFSAQQFSDYHSELNMSSLELGDSALYFCASSLGPSILMNTEAFFGQGTRLTVV.

This chain connects TRBV12-3 or TRBV12-4 to TRBJ1-5, with TRBD1 as a possible D gene (6 bases). V shed 5 bases and J shed 5 bases, with 22 bases lying between them. The CDR3 is 17 residues long. The chain's CDR3 is CASSLFTGTRYHQPQHF. Written as DNA, the CDR3 is TGTGCCAGCAGTCTATTCACAGGGACTCGATATCATCAGCCCCAGCATTTT.

This clonotype has ten or more counts. This sequence joins TRBV18 and TRBJ2-3, with TRBD2 matching over 7 bases. From germline, CDR1 is KGHSH and CDR2 LQKENI. Losses at the gene ends were 3 bases for V and 4 bases for J; bases not matched to a gene: 7. The CDR3 runs 15 residues. The CDR3 coding sequence is TGTGCCAGCTCACCGCTTGCTAGCGGCTCAGATACGCAGTATTTT. Protein product: CASSPLASGSDTQYF. Full variable domain (remainder filled in from reference TRBV18 and TRBJ2-3): NAGVMQNPRHLVRRRGQEARLRCSPMKGHSHVYWYRQLPEEGLKFMVYLQKENIIDESGMPKERFSAEFPKEGPSILRIQQVVRGDSAAYFCASSPLASGSDTQYFGPGTRLTVL.

This chain uses TRBV12-3 or TRBV12-4 with TRBJ2-3, with D possibly called TRBD1 or TRBD2 (5 bases each). Trimming took off 6 bases at V and 5 bases at J, with 15 bases between the two ends. The length of the CDR3 is 14 residues. The CDR3 loop reads CASSSEGTGDTQYF. CDR3 in DNA: TGTGCCAGCAGCTCCGAGGGGACGGGAGATACGCAGTATTTT.

The gene calls are TRBV2 and TRBJ2-7; TRBD2 matches 9 bases. CDR1 SNHLY and CDR2 FYNNEI come from the germline V gene. The length of the CDR3 is 15 residues. V shed 7 bases, J shed 0 bases, and the junction held 7 bases outside the gene matches. For the CDR3, the DNA is TGTGCCAGCAAATTCTCTAGCGGGGCCTCCTACGAGCAGTACTTC. Translated, it gives CASKFSSGASYEQYF.

The rearrangement uses TRBV20-1 and TRBJ2-3; D is possibly TRBD2 (7 bases). Trimming removed 0 bases from V and 1 base from J, with 11 bases in between. Looked up from germline, CDR1 is DFQATT and CDR2 is SNEGSKA (reference sequence). The CDR3 covers 15 residues. The CDR3 DNA reads as TGCAGTGCTAGAGATTGGGGGGGCGGCACAGATACGCAGTATTTT. This sequence encodes CSARDWGGGTDTQYF.

In its sample, this clonotype was seen once. This chain connects TRBV20-1 to TRBJ2-7, with D hard to call. Trimming removed 0 bases from V and 3 bases from J, with 9 bases in between. The CDR3 runs 13 residues. CDR1 DFQATT and CDR2 SNEGSKA come from the germline V gene (reference sequence). CDR3 residues: CSARDLESYEQYF. DNA for the CDR3: TGCAGTGCTAGAGATCTGGAGAGCTACGAGCAGTACTTC.

The rearrangement joins TRBV4-1 to TRBJ2-7; 8 bases line up with TRBD2. This CDR3 has 15 amino acids. Per the germline V gene, CDR1 is MGHRA and CDR2 is YSYEKL. V was clipped by 1 base and J by 3 bases; unmatched bases: 5. CDR3: CASSQASGGDYEQYF. In DNA form, the CDR3 reads TGCGCCAGCAGCCAAGCAAGCGGGGGAGACTACGAGCAGTACTTC.

This chain links TRBV4-2 with TRBJ2-2; D possibly matches TRBD1 or TRBD2 (5 bases each). V was clipped by 1 base and J by 8 bases, with 14 bases between them. The V gene's germline CDR1 is LGHNA and CDR2 YNFKEQ. This CDR3 spans 15 amino acids. The CDR3, as DNA: TGTGCCAGCAGCCAAGGGGGACGTGGGTGGGGGGAGCTGTTTTTT. Translated, it gives CASSQGGRGWGELFF.

This clonotype was observed a handful of times. The rearrangement joins TRBV5-1 to TRBJ2-7; D gene unclear. V was shortened by 4 bases and J by 4 bases, with 15 bases between the two germline ends. This CDR3 is 14 amino acids long. CDR1 is SGHRS, CDR2 YFSETQ, per germline. The CDR3 coding sequence is TGCGCCAGCAGCAGAGGATCGGCTCCATACGAGCAGTACTTC. Its translation: CASSRGSAPYEQYF.

This clonotype was observed a handful of times. The chain has TRBV4-1 and TRBJ2-2; 9 positions agree with TRBD1. The germline V gene encodes CDR1 MGHRA and CDR2 YSYEKL. J gave up 5 bases and V 4 bases, and 8 bases lay outside the gene matches. The length of the CDR3 is 16 residues. The CDR3 bases are TGCGCCAGCAGCCCCGAGGGGGACAGGGAAACCGGGGAGCTGTTTTTT. It is translated as CASSPEGDRETGELFF.

The sample holds many counts of this clonotype. The chain employs TRBV3-1 and TRBJ2-4, with TRBD1 matching 7 bases. CDR3 length: 18 amino acids. The germline V gene has CDR1 LGHDT and CDR2 YNNKEL (reference sequence). J was trimmed by 1 base and V by 1 base; bases with no gene match: 10. CDR3 loop: CASSQGETGSKAKNIQYF. DNA of the CDR3: TGTGCCAGCAGCCAAGGAGAGACAGGGTCGAAGGCCAAAAACATTCAGTACTTC.

The genes are TRBV15 and TRBJ2-7, with D maybe TRBD1 (6 bases). The CDR3 has 13 residues. Germline CDR1 is LNHNV and CDR2 is YYDKDF (reference sequence). V lost 5 bases to trimming and J lost 1 base, with 9 bases between them. The CDR3 reads CATSETGSYEQYF. The CDR3 DNA reads TGTGCCACCAGCGAGACAGGATCCTACGAGCAGTACTTC.

This rearrangement joins TRBV6-1 to TRBJ2-3; 7 bases are a match to TRBD1. V shed 5 bases, J shed 4 bases, and the junction held 3 bases outside the gene matches. This CDR3 comprises 13 residues. The V gene's germline CDR1 is MNHNS and CDR2 SASEGT. DNA for the CDR3: TGTGCCAGCAGTAGGGGGCGGGCAGATACGCAGTATTTT. It encodes CASSRGRADTQYF.

The V call is TRBV5-1, the J call TRBJ2-7; no clear D gene. Germline V gives CDR1 SGHRS, CDR2 YFSETQ. Trimming stripped 0 bases from V and 5 bases from J, with 12 bases between. The length of the CDR3 is 14 residues. In nucleotides, the CDR3 is TGCGCCAGCAGCTTGGGCTTTAGGGCGAACGAGCAGTACTTC. As protein: CASSLGFRANEQYF.

The chain carries TRBV10-3 and TRBJ1-2, with D hard to call. CDR3 length: 11 amino acids. V dropped 4 bases and J dropped 10 bases, with 10 bases sitting between them. CDR1 and CDR2 from the germline V gene are ENHRY and SYGVKD. This CDR3 reads CAISVKSLYTF. The CDR3 DNA reads TGTGCCATCAGTGTGAAAAGTCTCTACACCTTC.

This clonotype was detected a few times. This chain connects TRBV18 to TRBJ1-4, with TRBD1 matching over 7 bases. The CDR3 contains 15 residues. Germline V gene lookup returns CDR1 KGHSH and CDR2 LQKENI. V was pared by 2 bases and J by 7 bases, with 7 bases of the junction left unmatched. The chain's CDR3 is CASSPEGGLAEKLFF. In nucleotides, the CDR3 is TGTGCCAGCTCACCAGAAGGGGGCCTTGCTGAAAAACTGTTTTTT.

This clonotype was counted at least ten times. The rearrangement links TRBV7-3 to TRBJ2-2; 10 bases fit TRBD2. In germline, CDR1 is SGHTA, CDR2 FQGTGA. After removal of 5 bases from V and 4 bases from J, the junction contained 7 bases not matched to a gene. The CDR3 length is 16 residues. In DNA form, the CDR3 reads TGTGCCAGCAGCCCAGATAGCGGGGGGATCACCGGGGAGCTGTTTTTT. Translated: CASSPDSGGITGELFF.

This sequence joins TRBV18 and TRBJ2-3; D is tentatively TRBD1 or TRBD2 (5 bases each). The ends were cut back, 6 bases at V and 4 bases at J, with 14 bases in the middle. CDR3 size: 14 residues. The germline V gene encodes CDR1 KGHSH and CDR2 LQKENI. CDR3 amino acids: CASSRDVGADTQYF. CDR3 nucleotide sequence: TGTGCCAGCTCCCGCGACGTGGGGGCAGATACGCAGTATTTT. Complete variable domain (other parts from reference TRBV18 and TRBJ2-3): NAGVMQNPRHLVRRRGQEARLRCSPMKGHSHVYWYRQLPEEGLKFMVYLQKENIIDESGMPKERFSAEFPKEGPSILRIQQVVRGDSAAYFCASSRDVGADTQYFGPGTRLTVL.

V gene TRBV29-1 combines with J gene TRBJ1-1, with a tentative D call TRBD1 (6 bases). The germline V gene has CDR1 SQVTM and CDR2 ANQGSEA. The V gene lost 7 bases and the J gene lost 1 base, with 16 bases spanning the gap. This CDR3 spans 14 amino acids. As DNA, the CDR3 is TGCAGCGCGGGGGCTTCAAGAACGAACACTGAAGCTTTCTTT. This sequence encodes CSAGASRTNTEAFF. Using reference TRBV29-1 and TRBJ1-1 for the parts outside the CDR3, the full variable domain is SAVISQKPSRDICQRGTSLTIQCQVDSQVTMMFWYRQQPGQSLTLIATANQGSEATYESGFVIDKFPISRPNLTFSTLTVSNMSPEDSSIYLCSAGASRTNTEAFFGQGTRLTVV.

V and J are TRBV4-3 and TRBJ2-7, with TRBD1 matching over 8 bases. This CDR3 is 16 amino acids long. J lost 4 bases, V lost 0 bases, and 8 bases had no gene match. Germline CDR1 reads LGHNA; CDR2 reads YSLEER. The CDR3 DNA reads as TGCGCCAGCAGCCAAGATTGGGCAGGGGGCGCGTACGAGCAGTACTTC. It translates to CASSQDWAGGAYEQYF.

This clonotype has more than one count but fewer than ten. This chain connects TRBV20-1 to TRBJ1-2, with D possibly matching TRBD1 (5 bases). The length of the CDR3 is 14 residues. The V end was cut by 4 bases, the J end by 1 base, with 13 bases between. The germline V gene encodes CDR1 DFQATT and CDR2 SNEGSKA (reference sequence). CDR3 loop: CSANDSDNNYGYTF. The DNA for the CDR3 is TGCAGTGCTAACGACAGCGACAATAACTATGGCTACACCTTC.

DNA of the CDR3: TGTGCCGCCGGCAACACAGATACGCAGTATTTT. This sequence encodes CAAGNTDTQYF. The chain is built from TRBV12-3 or TRBV12-4 and TRBJ2-3; D gene ambiguous. CDR3 length: 11 amino acids. V was trimmed by 11 bases and J by 2 bases, leaving 8 bases between them.

This clonotype was recorded a few times. This chain connects TRBV20-1 to TRBJ1-5, with a possible D match to TRBD1 (6 bases). Per germline, CDR1 DFQATT and CDR2 SNEGSKA (reference sequence). V gave up 4 bases and J gave up 6 bases, with 13 bases separating them. The CDR3 has 13 residues. The CDR3 sequence is CSATRDRFQPQHF. The CDR3 region has the DNA TGCAGTGCTACCCGAGACAGGTTTCAGCCCCAGCATTTT.

This clonotype turned up a few times. The rearrangement uses TRBV2 and TRBJ2-1; TRBD1 is a possible D gene (5 bases). The CDR3 length is 13 residues. The V end was cut by 3 bases, the J end by 7 bases, with 10 bases between. Germline V gene sequence: CDR1 SNHLY, CDR2 FYNNEI. The CDR3 DNA reads TGTGCCAGCAGTGAGTTTCAGGGAAATGAGCAGTTCTTC. Protein: CASSEFQGNEQFF.

The chain carries TRBV29-1 and TRBJ2-1, with TRBD2 matching over 11 bases. Germline V CDR1 and CDR2: SQVTM, ANQGSEA. The ends lost 7 bases at V and 2 bases at J; junction bases unmatched: 4. CDR3 length equals 14 residues. DNA of the CDR3: TGCAGCGCTGATAGCGGGGGGGCCTACAATGAGCAGTTCTTC. Translating it yields CSADSGGAYNEQFF.

V is TRBV6-5 and J is TRBJ2-2; D remains ambiguous. V dropped 2 bases and J dropped 4 bases, with 14 bases sitting between them. The CDR3 runs to 16 residues. Per the germline V gene, CDR1 is MNHEY and CDR2 is SVGAGI. The CDR3 DNA sequence: TGTGCCAGCAGTTACACCGGCCGTAAGGGCACCGGGGAGCTGTTTTTT. This sequence encodes CASSYTGRKGTGELFF.

The chain carries TRBV7-3 and TRBJ2-3, with 10 bases fitting TRBD1. V was clipped by 1 base and J by 4 bases; unmatched bases: 2. Germline loops: CDR1 SGHTA, CDR2 FQGTGA. CDR3 length equals 15 residues. The CDR3: CASSLIGTGADTQYF. CDR3 in DNA: TGTGCCAGCAGCTTAATTGGGACAGGGGCAGATACGCAGTATTTT. The entire variable domain, with the rest obtained from reference TRBV7-3 and TRBJ2-3, is as follows: GAGVSQTPSNKVTEKGKYVELRCDPISGHTALYWYRQSLGQGPEFLIYFQGTGAADDSGLPNDRFFAVRPEGSVSTLKIQRTERGDSAVYLCASSLIGTGADTQYFGPGTRLTVL.

This clonotype has a handful of counts. V is TRBV10-3 and J is TRBJ2-5, with a weak D call TRBD1 (5 bases). Trimming removed 2 bases at V and 1 base at J, with 5 bases between. This CDR3 has 13 amino acids. Germline V gives CDR1 ENHRY, CDR2 SYGVKD. This CDR3 reads CAISERGQETQYF. Written as DNA, the CDR3 is TGTGCCATCAGTGAGAGGGGCCAAGAGACCCAGTACTTC.